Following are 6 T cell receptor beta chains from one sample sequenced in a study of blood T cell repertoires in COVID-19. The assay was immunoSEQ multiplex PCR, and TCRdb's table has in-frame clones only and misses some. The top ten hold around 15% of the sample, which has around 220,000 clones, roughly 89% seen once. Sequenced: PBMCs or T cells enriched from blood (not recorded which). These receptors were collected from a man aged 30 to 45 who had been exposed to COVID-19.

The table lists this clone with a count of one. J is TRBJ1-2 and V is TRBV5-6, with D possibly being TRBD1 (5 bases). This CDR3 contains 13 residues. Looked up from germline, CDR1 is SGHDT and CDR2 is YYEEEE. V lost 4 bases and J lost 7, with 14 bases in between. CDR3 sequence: CASSHGHGAGYTF. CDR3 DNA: TGTGCCAGCAGCCACGGACACGGTGCTGGCTACACCTTC.

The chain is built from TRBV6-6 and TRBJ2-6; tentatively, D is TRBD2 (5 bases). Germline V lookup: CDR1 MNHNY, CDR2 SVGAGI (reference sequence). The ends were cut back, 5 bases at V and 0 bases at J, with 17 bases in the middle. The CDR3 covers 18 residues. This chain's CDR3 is CASSRRPGESSGANVLTF. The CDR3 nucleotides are TGTGCCAGCAGTCGCCGCCCCGGGGAGAGCTCTGGGGCCAACGTCCTGACTTTC.

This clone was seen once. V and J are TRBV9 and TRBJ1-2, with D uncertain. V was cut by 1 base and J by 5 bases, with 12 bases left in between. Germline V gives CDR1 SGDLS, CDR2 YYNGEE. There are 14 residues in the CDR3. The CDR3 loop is CASSVRSGLYGYTF. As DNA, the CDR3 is TGTGCCAGCAGCGTACGCAGCGGGTTGTATGGCTACACCTTC. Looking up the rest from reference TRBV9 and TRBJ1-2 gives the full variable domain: DSGVTQTPKHLITATGQRVTLRCSPRSGDLSVYWYQQSLDQGLQFLIQYYNGEERAKGNILERFSAQQFPDLHSELNLSSLELGDSALYFCASSVRSGLYGYTFGSGTRLTVV.

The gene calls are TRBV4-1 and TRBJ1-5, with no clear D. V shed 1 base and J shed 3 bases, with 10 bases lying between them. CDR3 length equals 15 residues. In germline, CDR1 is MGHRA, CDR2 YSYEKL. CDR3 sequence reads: CASSQVTGFNQPQHF. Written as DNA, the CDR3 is TGCGCCAGCAGCCAAGTAACCGGGTTCAATCAGCCCCAGCATTTT.

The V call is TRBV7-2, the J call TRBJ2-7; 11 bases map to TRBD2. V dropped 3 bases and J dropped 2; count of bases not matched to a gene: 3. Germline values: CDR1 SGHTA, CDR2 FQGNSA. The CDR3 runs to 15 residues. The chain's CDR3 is CASSFQTSGTYEQYF. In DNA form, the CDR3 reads TGTGCCAGCAGCTTCCAGACTAGCGGGACCTACGAGCAGTACTTC.

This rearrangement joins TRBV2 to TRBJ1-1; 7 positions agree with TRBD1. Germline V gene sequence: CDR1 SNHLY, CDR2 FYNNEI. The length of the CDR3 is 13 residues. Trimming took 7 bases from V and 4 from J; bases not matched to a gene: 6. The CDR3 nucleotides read TGTGCCAGCAACCTCAGGGGGGTCACTGAAGCTTTCTTT. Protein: CASNLRGVTEAFF. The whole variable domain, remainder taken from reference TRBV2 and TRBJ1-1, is EPEVTQTPSHQVTQMGQEVILRCVPISNHLYFYWYRQILGQKVEFLVSFYNNEISEKSEIFDDQFSVERPDGSNFTLKIRSTKLEDSAMYFCASNLRGVTEAFFGQGTRLTVV.